This is a list of T cell receptor beta chains from one sample in a study of T-cell reconstitution after alpha-beta-depleted transplantation in children. TCRdb recomputed calls from the PCR reads with MiXCR, one row per CDR3 protein. The sample shows about 980,000 distinct CDR3 sequences, about 29% of them seen only once. The material was PBMCs, mostly from graft donor cells, obtained 360 days after TCRalphabeta/CD19-depleted stem cell transplant. Receptors originate from a boy less than two years old who had a stem cell transplant for SCID, so the T cells may come from the graft donor. Each CDR3 is given with its conserved first and last residue. Each record gives: D gene, clone size, J gene, V gene, CDR3 DNA, CDR3 protein. A D gene is named only where the DNA matches it firmly. Clone size is stated in some rows and not others, as once, few, many or a class when expanded.

- | - | TRBJ2-7 | TRBV3-1 | TGTGCCAGCAGCCAACTACCGACAGTGTCCTCCTACGAGCAGTACTTC | CASSQLPTVSSYEQYF
TRBD2 | - | TRBJ2-1 | TRBV11-3 | TGTGCCAGCAGCCCTTCCGGGACTAGCGGTGACAATGAGCAGTTCTTC | CASSPSGTSGDNEQFF
- | - | TRBJ2-3 | TRBV24-1 | TGTGCCACCGGGTCGGTGGCCACAGATACGCAGTATTTT | CATGSVATDTQYF
TRBD1 | - | TRBJ2-1 | TRBV12-3/TRBV12-4 | TGTGCCAGCAGTCCCACACCAGACAGGGTAGTCAATGAGCAGTTCTTC | CASSPTPDRVVNEQFF
- | many | TRBJ2-3 | TRBV12-3/TRBV12-4 | TGTGCCAGCAGGCTTACCCAGGGGGGTTTTGGGACAGATACGCAGTATTTT | CASRLTQGGFGTDTQYF
- | many | TRBJ2-5 | TRBV27 | TGTGCCAGCAGTTCGCGAGCCCTCCAAGAGACCCAGTACTTC | CASSSRALQETQYF
- | few | TRBJ2-7 | TRBV29-1 | TGCAGCGCGGGGACGCACAGGGTCCCTCCGAGCGAGCAGTACTTC | CSAGTHRVPPSEQYF
- | - | TRBJ2-5 | TRBV20-1 | TGCAGTGCCAGCGGGTACCAAGAGACCCAGTACTTC | CSASGYQETQYF
- | - | TRBJ2-1 | TRBV5-1 | TGCGCCAGCAGCTTGACCCCCTACCGGGGGTACTACAATGAGCAGTTCTTC | CASSLTPYRGYYNEQFF
- | - | TRBJ2-2 | TRBV5-1 | TGCGCCAGCAGCCCGGCCGAGATCCCGACGAACACCGGGGAGCTGTTTTTT | CASSPAEIPTNTGELFF
- | few | TRBJ2-5 | TRBV12-3/TRBV12-4 | TGTGCCAGCAGTTTAGGGAGGGTACAAGAGACCCAGTACTTC | CASSLGRVQETQYF
- | - | TRBJ1-2 | TRBV12-3/TRBV12-4 | TGTGCCAGCAGTTTAACGGGGGAAGGCTACACCTTC | CASSLTGEGYTF
- | few | TRBJ1-2 | TRBV6-1 | TGTGCCAGCCGACTATCGGACAGATCTATTGATTATGGCTACACCTTC | CASRLSDRSIDYGYTF
- | few | TRBJ2-7 | TRBV7-6 | TGTGCCAGCAGCTTAGGGCCTATCCTACCCTACGAGCAGTACTTC | CASSLGPILPYEQYF
TRBD2 | - | TRBJ2-7 | TRBV6-5 | TGTGCCAGCAGTTACTCGATAGCGGGGGCCTACGAGCAGTACTTC | CASSYSIAGAYEQYF
- | - | TRBJ2-5 | TRBV5-5 | TGTGCCAGCAGCTTGATATTACAGACCCAGTACTTC | CASSLILQTQYF
- | - | TRBJ2-4 | TRBV2 | TGTGCCAGCAGTGAAAAGTACCTAACTTCCAAAAACATTCAGTACTTC | CASSEKYLTSKNIQYF
TRBD2 | - | TRBJ2-1 | TRBV15 | TGTGCCACCAGCAGAATGGGACTAGCGGGGGGTGAGCAGTTCTTC | CATSRMGLAGGEQFF
- | - | TRBJ2-3 | TRBV12-3/TRBV12-4 | TGTGCCAGCAGTTTTAGGGATCAGGGCACAGATACGCAGTATTTT | CASSFRDQGTDTQYF
- | - | TRBJ2-5 | TRBV5-1 | TGCGCCAGCAGACAAACTAACCAGGGTAGAGAGACCCAGTACTTC | CASRQTNQGRETQYF
- | - | TRBJ2-7 | TRBV20-1 | TGCAGTGCAACGACCCGGGGACGAGCTAACCGAATGAACACCCGATACGAGCAGTACTTC | CSATTRGRANRMNTRYEQYF
TRBD2 | once | TRBJ2-5 | TRBV11-2 | TGTGCCAGCAGCTTAAATCCGCTAGCGGGGCTCCAAGAGACCCAGTACTTC | CASSLNPLAGLQETQYF
- | few | TRBJ2-7 | TRBV11-2 | TGTGCCAGCAGCTTAGCCGGGTCCCAATACGAGCAGTACTTC | CASSLAGSQYEQYF
TRBD1 | - | TRBJ2-7 | TRBV5-1 | TGCGCCAGCAGCTTGCGACAGGGACCGGGTGAGCAGTACTTC | CASSLRQGPGEQYF
- | - | TRBJ1-2 | TRBV28 | TGTGCCAGCACCAGGGGAAAAAACTATGGCTACACCTTC | CASTRGKNYGYTF
TRBD1 | - | TRBJ1-1 | TRBV9 | TGTGCCAGCAGCGTAGACGGGACAGGGTGGGAAGCTTTCTTT | CASSVDGTGWEAFF
- | - | TRBJ1-1 | TRBV7-9 | TGTGCCAGCAGCCTATCCCGTTTAAGGGAGTACAACACTGAAGCTTTCTTT | CASSLSRLREYNTEAFF
- | few | TRBJ2-5 | TRBV10-1 | TGCGCCAGCAGTGAGCAGTGGGGACGTCGGACCCAGTACTTC | CASSEQWGRRTQYF
- | few | TRBJ2-7 | TRBV20-1 | TGCAGTGCTAGGGGGGAGGCAGCTTACTCCTACGAGCAGTACTTC | CSARGEAAYSYEQYF
TRBD1 | - | TRBJ2-7 | TRBV10-3 | TGTGCCACTCGGGGTGGCACAGGGGCCGAGCAGTACTTC | CATRGGTGAEQYF
- | - | TRBJ1-1 | TRBV5-5 | TGTGCCAGCAGCTTGGAGGCCGTCGGCTACGCTGAAGCTTTCTTT | CASSLEAVGYAEAFF
- | - | TRBJ2-7 | TRBV28 | TGTGCCAGCAGTTTACATGGACCCAACTACGAGCAGTACTTC | CASSLHGPNYEQYF